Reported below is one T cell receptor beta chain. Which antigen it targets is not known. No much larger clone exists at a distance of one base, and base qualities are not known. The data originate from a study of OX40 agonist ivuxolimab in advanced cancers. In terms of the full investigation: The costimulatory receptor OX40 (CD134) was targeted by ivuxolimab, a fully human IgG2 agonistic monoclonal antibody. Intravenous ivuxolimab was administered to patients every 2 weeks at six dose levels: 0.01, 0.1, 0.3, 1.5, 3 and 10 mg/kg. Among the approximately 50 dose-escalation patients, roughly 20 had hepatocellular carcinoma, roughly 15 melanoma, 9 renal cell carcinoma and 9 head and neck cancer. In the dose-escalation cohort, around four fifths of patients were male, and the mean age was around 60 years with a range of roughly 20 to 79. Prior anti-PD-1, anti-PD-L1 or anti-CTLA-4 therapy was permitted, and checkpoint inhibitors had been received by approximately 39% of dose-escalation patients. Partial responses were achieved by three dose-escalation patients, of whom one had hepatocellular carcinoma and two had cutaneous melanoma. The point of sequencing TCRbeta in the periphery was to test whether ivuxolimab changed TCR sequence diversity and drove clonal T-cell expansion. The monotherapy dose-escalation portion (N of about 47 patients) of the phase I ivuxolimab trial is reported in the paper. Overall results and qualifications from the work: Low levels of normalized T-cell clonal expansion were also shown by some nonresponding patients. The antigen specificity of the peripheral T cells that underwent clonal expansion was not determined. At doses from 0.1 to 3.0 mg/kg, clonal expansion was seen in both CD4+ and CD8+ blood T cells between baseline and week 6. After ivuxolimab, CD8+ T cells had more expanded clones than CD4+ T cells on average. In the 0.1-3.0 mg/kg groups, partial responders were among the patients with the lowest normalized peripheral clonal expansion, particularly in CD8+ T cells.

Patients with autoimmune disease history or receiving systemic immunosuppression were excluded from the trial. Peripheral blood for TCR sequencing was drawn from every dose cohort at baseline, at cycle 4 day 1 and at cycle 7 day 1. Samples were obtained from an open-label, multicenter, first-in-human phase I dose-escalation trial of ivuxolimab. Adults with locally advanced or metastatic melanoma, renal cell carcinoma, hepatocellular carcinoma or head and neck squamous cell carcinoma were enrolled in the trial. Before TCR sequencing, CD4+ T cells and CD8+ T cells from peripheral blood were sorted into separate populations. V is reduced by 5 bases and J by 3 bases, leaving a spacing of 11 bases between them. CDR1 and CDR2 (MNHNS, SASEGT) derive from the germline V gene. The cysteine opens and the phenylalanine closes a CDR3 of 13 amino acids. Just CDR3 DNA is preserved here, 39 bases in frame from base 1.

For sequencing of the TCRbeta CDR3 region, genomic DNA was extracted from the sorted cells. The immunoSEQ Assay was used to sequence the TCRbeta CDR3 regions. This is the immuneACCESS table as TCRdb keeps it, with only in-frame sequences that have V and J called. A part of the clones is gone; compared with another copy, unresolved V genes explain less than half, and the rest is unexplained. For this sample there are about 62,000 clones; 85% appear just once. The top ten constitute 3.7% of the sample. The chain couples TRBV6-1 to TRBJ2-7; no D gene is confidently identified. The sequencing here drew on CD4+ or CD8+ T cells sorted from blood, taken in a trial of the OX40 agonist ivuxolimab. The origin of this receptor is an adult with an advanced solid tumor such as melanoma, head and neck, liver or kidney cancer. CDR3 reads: CASSTSVLYEQYF. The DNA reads TGTGCCAGCAGTACCAGCGTTCTCTACGAGCAGTACTTC.